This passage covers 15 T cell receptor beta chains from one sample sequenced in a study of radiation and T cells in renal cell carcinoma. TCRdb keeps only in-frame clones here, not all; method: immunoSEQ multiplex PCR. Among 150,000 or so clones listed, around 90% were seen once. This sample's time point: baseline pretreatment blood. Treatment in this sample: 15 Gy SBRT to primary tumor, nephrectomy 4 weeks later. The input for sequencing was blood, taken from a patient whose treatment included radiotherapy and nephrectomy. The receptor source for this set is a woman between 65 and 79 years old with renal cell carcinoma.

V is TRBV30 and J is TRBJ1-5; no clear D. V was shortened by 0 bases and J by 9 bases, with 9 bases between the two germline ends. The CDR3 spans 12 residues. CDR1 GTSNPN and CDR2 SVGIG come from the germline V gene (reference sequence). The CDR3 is CAWSVHGRPQHF. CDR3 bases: TGTGCCTGGAGTGTACACGGTCGGCCCCAGCATTTT.

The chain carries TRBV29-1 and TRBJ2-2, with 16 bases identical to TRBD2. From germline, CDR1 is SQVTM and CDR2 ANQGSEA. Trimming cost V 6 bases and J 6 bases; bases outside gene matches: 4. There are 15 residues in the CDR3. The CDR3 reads CSVRGLAGGPGELFF. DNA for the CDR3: TGCAGCGTCCGGGGACTAGCGGGGGGGCCCGGGGAGCTGTTTTTT.

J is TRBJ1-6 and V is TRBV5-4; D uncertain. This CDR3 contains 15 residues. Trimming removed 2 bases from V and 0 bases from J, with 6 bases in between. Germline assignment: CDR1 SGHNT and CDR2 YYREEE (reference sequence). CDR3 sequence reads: CASSFSNSYNSPLHF. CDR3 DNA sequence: TGTGCCAGCAGCTTCTCCAACTCCTATAATTCACCCCTCCACTTT.

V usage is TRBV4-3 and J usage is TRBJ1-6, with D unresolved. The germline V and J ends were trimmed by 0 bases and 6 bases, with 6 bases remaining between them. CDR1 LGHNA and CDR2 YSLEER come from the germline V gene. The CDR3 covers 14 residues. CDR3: CASSQDWGNSPLHF. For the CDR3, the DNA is TGCGCCAGCAGCCAAGATTGGGGTAATTCACCCCTCCACTTT.

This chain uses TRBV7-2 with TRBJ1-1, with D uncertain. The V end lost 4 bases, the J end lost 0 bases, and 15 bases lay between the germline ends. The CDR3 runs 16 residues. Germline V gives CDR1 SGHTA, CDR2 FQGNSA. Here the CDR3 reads CASSSPPRWLNTEAFF. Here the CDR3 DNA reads TGTGCCAGCAGCTCCCCTCCCCGGTGGTTGAACACTGAAGCTTTCTTT.

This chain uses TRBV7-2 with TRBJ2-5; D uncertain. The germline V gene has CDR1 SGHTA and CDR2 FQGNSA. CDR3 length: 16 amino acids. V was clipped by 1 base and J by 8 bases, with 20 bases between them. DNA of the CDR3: TGTGCCAGCAGCTTAGAAGCAGGCGGTCCGAGAGGAACCCAGTACTTC. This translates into CASSLEAGGPRGTQYF.

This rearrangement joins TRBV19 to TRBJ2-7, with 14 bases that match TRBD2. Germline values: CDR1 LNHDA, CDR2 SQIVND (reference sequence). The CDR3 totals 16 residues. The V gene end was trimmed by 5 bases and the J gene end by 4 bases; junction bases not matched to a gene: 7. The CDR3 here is CASSPGTSGGKYEQYF. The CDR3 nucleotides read TGTGCCAGTAGTCCAGGGACTAGCGGGGGAAAATACGAGCAGTACTTC.

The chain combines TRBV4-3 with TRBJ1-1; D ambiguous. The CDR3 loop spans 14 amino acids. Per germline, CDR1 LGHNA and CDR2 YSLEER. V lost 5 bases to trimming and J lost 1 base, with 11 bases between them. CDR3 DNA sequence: TGCGCCAGCAGCATTTCCCTTGGGAACACTGAAGCTTTCTTT. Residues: CASSISLGNTEAFF.

The CDR3 coding sequence is TGCGCCAGCAGCCTCGGCCAGACAGTCTTGAGCTATGGCTACACCTTC. Its translation is CASSLGQTVLSYGYTF. The chain couples TRBV4-3 to TRBJ1-2; TRBD1 might be the D (5 bases). The CDR3 totals 16 residues. From germline, CDR1 is LGHNA and CDR2 YSLEER. V lost 4 bases and J 4 bases, leaving 19 bases between the germline ends.

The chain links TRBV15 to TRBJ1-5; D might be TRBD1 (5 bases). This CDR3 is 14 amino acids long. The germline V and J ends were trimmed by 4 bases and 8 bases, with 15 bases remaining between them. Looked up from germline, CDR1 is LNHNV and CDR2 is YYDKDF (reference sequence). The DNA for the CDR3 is TGTGCCACCAGCAACCGCCGGGGCCAGGAGCCCCAGCATTTT. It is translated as CATSNRRGQEPQHF.

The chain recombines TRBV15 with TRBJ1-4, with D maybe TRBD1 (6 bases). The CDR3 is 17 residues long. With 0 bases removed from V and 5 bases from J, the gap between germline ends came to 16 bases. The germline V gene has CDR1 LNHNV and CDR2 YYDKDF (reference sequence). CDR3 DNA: TGTGCCACCAGCAGAGATACGGCGACAGGACTCAATGAAAAACTGTTTTTT. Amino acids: CATSRDTATGLNEKLFF.

The CDR3 bases are TGTGCCAGCAGTTTGGGACAGCCCCCCTACGAGCAGTACTTC. It is translated as CASSLGQPPYEQYF. The rearrangement links TRBV28 to TRBJ2-7; 7 nucleotides match TRBD1. CDR3 length equals 14 residues. Germline V CDR1 and CDR2: MDHEN, SYDVKM. J was trimmed by 2 bases and V by 3 bases; bases with no gene match: 4.

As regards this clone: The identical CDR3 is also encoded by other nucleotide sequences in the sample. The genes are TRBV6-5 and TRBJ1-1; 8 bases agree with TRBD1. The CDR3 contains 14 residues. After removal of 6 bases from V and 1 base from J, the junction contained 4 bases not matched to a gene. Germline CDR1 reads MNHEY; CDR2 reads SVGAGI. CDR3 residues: CASRRDRGNTEAFF. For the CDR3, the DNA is TGTGCCAGCAGACGCGACAGGGGGAACACTGAAGCTTTCTTT.

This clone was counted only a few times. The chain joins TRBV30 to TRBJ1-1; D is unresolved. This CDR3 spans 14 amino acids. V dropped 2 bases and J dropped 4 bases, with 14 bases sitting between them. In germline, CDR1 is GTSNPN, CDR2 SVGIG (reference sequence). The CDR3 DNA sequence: TGTGCCTGGAGTAGTACCTTCGGGGTCACTGAAGCTTTCTTT. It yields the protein CAWSSTFGVTEAFF.

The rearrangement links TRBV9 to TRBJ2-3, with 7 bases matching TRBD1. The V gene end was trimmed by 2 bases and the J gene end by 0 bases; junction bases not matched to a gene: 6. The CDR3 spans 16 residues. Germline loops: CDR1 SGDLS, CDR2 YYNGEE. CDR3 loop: CASSVTTGDSTDTQYF. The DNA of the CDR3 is TGTGCCAGCAGCGTGACTACAGGGGACAGCACAGATACGCAGTATTTT. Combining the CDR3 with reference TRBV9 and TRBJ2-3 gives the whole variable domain DSGVTQTPKHLITATGQRVTLRCSPRSGDLSVYWYQQSLDQGLQFLIQYYNGEERAKGNILERFSAQQFPDLHSELNLSSLELGDSALYFCASSVTTGDSTDTQYFGPGTRLTVL.